The 24 T cell receptor beta chains below all came from one sample that was sequenced in a study of response to subunit inactivated influenza vaccine. TCRdb itself ran the RT-PCR reads through MiXCR, one entry per CDR3 protein. The sample records approximately 700,000 distinct CDR3 sequences, about 14% being singletons. This material consisted of PBMCs from blood, taken 14 to 15 days before vaccination. Receptors originate from a man aged 50-59 years who received an inactivated influenza vaccine.

This clonotype showed up just a few times. The chain couples TRBV10-3 to TRBJ2-3; D unclear. Germline CDR1 and CDR2: ENHRY and SYGVKD. V lost 6 bases and J 4 bases, leaving 8 bases between the germline ends. The length of the CDR3 is 12 residues. The CDR3 DNA reads TGTGCCATCAGCCTGGAAGCAGATACGCAGTATTTT. This gives the protein CAISLEADTQYF.

The chain links TRBV20-1 to TRBJ2-3; D may be TRBD1 or TRBD2 (5 bases each). Germline loops: CDR1 DFQATT, CDR2 SNEGSKA (reference sequence). This CDR3 contains 15 residues. V lost 4 bases and J lost 4, with 18 bases in between. CDR3 protein: CSATGPPPTPDTQYF. The CDR3 bases are TGCAGTGCTACGGGACCTCCGCCGACCCCAGATACGCAGTATTTT.

The gene calls are TRBV12-3 or TRBV12-4 and TRBJ1-4; 11 bases are a match to TRBD1. The CDR3 spans 12 residues. Unmatched junction bases numbered 3, after V lost 5 bases and J lost 13 bases. The CDR3 sequence is CASSLGQGGLFF. The CDR3 DNA follows: TGTGCCAGCAGTCTGGGACAGGGGGGACTGTTTTTT.

The V and J genes are TRBV28 and TRBJ1-2, with unresolved D. Trimming pared 7 bases from V and 2 bases from J, leaving 5 bases between. CDR1 MDHEN and CDR2 SYDVKM come from the germline V gene. The CDR3 extends over 11 amino acids. The CDR3: CASTQNYGYTF. CDR3 coding DNA: TGTGCCAGCACGCAAAACTATGGCTACACCTTC.

V usage is TRBV10-3 and J usage is TRBJ2-7; TRBD1 matches 11 bases. Germline V lookup: CDR1 ENHRY, CDR2 SYGVKD. The CDR3 has 13 amino acids. The junction had 5 bases not matched to a gene; V was cut back by 6 bases and J by 7 bases. Here the CDR3 DNA reads TGTGCCATCAGCGGACAGGGGGCGGTTGAGCAGTACTTC. Translating it yields CAISGQGAVEQYF.

The chain uses TRBV5-5 and TRBJ2-2, with D hard to call. Germline V gene data show CDR1 as SGHKS and CDR2 as YYEKEE (reference sequence). Trimming stripped 0 bases from V and 1 base from J, with 10 bases between. The CDR3 runs to 16 residues. This CDR3 reads CASSLDRWMNTGELFF. CDR3 nucleotide sequence: TGTGCCAGCAGCTTGGATAGGTGGATGAACACCGGGGAGCTGTTTTTT.

V gene TRBV9 combines with J gene TRBJ1-6; no firm D call. Germline loops: CDR1 SGDLS, CDR2 YYNGEE. V was pared by 0 bases and J by 6 bases, with 13 bases between. This CDR3 is built from 16 residues. In DNA, the CDR3 is TGTGCCAGCAGCGTAGGGACCGACCCTAGTAATTCACCCCTCCACTTT. Translation: CASSVGTDPSNSPLHF. Drawing the rest from reference TRBV9 and TRBJ1-6, the complete variable domain is DSGVTQTPKHLITATGQRVTLRCSPRSGDLSVYWYQQSLDQGLQFLIQYYNGEERAKGNILERFSAQQFPDLHSELNLSSLELGDSALYFCASSVGTDPSNSPLHFGNGTRLTVT.

This rearrangement joins TRBV7-2 to TRBJ2-2, with 7 bases identical to TRBD1. After removal of 5 bases from V and 6 bases from J, the junction contained 6 bases not matched to a gene. There are 14 residues in the CDR3. Germline V gene sequence: CDR1 SGHTA, CDR2 FQGNSA. The CDR3 DNA follows: TGTGCCAGCAGCAAAATTACAGGGGCCGGGGAGCTGTTTTTT. It translates to CASSKITGAGELFF. The entire variable domain, with the rest obtained from reference TRBV7-2 and TRBJ2-2, is as follows: GAGVSQSPSNKVTEKGKDVELRCDPISGHTALYWYRQSLGQGLEFLIYFQGNSAPDKSGLPSDRFSAERTGGSVSTLTIQRTQQEDSAVYLCASSKITGAGELFFGEGSRLTVL.

The V and J genes are TRBV7-8 and TRBJ2-6; D is unresolved. Between the trimmed V and J ends, which lost 5 bases and 0 bases, there was a span of 11 bases. The V gene's germline CDR1 is SGHVS and CDR2 FQNEAQ. This CDR3 is built from 16 residues. In DNA, the CDR3 is TGTGCCAGCAGCCCCGCTGGGATCTCTGGGGCCAACGTCCTGACTTTC. This sequence encodes CASSPAGISGANVLTF.

The chain combines TRBV5-1 with TRBJ2-3, with D perhaps matching TRBD1 or TRBD2 (5 bases each). The CDR3 covers 15 residues. The V and J ends lost 3 bases and 0 bases respectively, with 11 bases between them. Germline CDR1 and CDR2: SGHRS and YFSETQ. CDR3 loop: CASSSLGTSTDTQYF. In DNA, the CDR3 is TGCGCCAGCAGCTCACTAGGGACCAGCACAGATACGCAGTATTTT.

This clonotype has just a few counts. The rearrangement joins TRBV5-1 to TRBJ2-4; 7 bases agree with TRBD2. This CDR3 contains 16 residues. Losses at the gene ends were 4 bases for V and 0 bases for J; bases not matched to a gene: 7. Germline V gene data show CDR1 as SGHRS and CDR2 as YFSETQ. The CDR3 protein is CASSPREELAKNIQYF. The CDR3 nucleotides read TGCGCCAGCAGCCCCCGGGAGGAACTAGCCAAAAACATTCAGTACTTC.

The chain couples TRBV9 to TRBJ2-2; a weak D match, TRBD2 (6 bases). Deletions cut 0 bases from V and 0 bases from J, with 12 bases between. The germline V gene encodes CDR1 SGDLS and CDR2 YYNGEE. The CDR3 covers 17 residues. In DNA form, the CDR3 reads TGTGCCAGCAGCGTAGGTGGGGGGAACGCGAACACCGGGGAGCTGTTTTTT. Translating it yields CASSVGGGNANTGELFF.

This clonotype occurred a few times. The chain employs TRBV14 and TRBJ2-2, with D unclear. Germline CDR1 and CDR2: SGHDN and FVKESK. This CDR3 region has 16 residues. Trimming left V 0 bases short and J 1 base short, with 9 bases between. Written as DNA, the CDR3 is TGTGCCAGCAGCCAAGATCCCCGGAAGAACACCGGGGAGCTGTTTTTT. This codes for CASSQDPRKNTGELFF. The full variable domain, with the rest looked up from reference TRBV14 and TRBJ2-2, is EAGVTQFPSHSVIEKGQTVTLRCDPISGHDNLYWYRRVMGKEIKFLLHFVKESKQDESGMPNNRFLAERTGGTYSTLKVQPAELEDSGVYFCASSQDPRKNTGELFFGEGSRLTVL.

The V call is TRBV20-1, the J call TRBJ2-7, with 14 nucleotides matching TRBD2. This CDR3 contains 16 residues. Germline CDR1 DFQATT, CDR2 SNEGSKA (reference sequence). V trimming: 5 bases; J trimming: 4 bases; junction bases outside the gene matches: 10. The CDR3 DNA reads TGCAGTGCTGGGGGACTAGCGGGAGAAATTTTATACGAGCAGTACTTC. This sequence encodes CSAGGLAGEILYEQYF.

The chain links TRBV3-1 to TRBJ1-1; possibly TRBD1 for D (6 bases). The CDR3 spans 15 residues. Trimming cost V 10 bases and J 3 bases, with 21 bases left between them. Germline assignment: CDR1 LGHDT and CDR2 YNNKEL (reference sequence). CDR3 coding DNA: TGTGCCACCTCCCAAGCGGCGAGGGGGGACACTGAAGCTTTCTTT. This translates into CATSQAARGDTEAFF.

The rearrangement uses TRBV6-1 and TRBJ2-7; TRBD1 agrees at 9 bases. V was pared by 6 bases and J by 0 bases, with 9 bases of the junction left unmatched. CDR3 length: 16 residues. CDR1 and CDR2 from the germline V gene are MNHNS and SASEGT. CDR3 amino acids: CASRALQDRGSYEQYF. The CDR3 DNA reads TGTGCCAGCAGAGCTCTCCAGGACAGGGGCTCCTACGAGCAGTACTTC.

This chain links TRBV20-1 with TRBJ2-7; D remains ambiguous. This CDR3 has 15 residues. Looked up from germline, CDR1 is DFQATT and CDR2 is SNEGSKA (reference sequence). The ends were cut back, 0 bases at V and 0 bases at J, with 12 bases in the middle. This CDR3 is CSARDGQAASYEQYF. The CDR3 DNA is TGCAGTGCTAGAGATGGCCAGGCCGCCTCCTACGAGCAGTACTTC.

A few counts support this clonotype. This sequence joins TRBV28 and TRBJ2-1; possibly TRBD2 for D (7 bases). The CDR3 consists of 17 residues. Germline V gene lookup returns CDR1 MDHEN and CDR2 SYDVKM. Between the trimmed V and J ends, which lost 2 bases and 3 bases, there was a span of 17 bases. The CDR3 DNA reads TGTGCCAGCAGTTTAGGTGGGGGGGCGCTGGACTACAATGAGCAGTTCTTC. Amino acid sequence: CASSLGGGALDYNEQFF.

V gene TRBV6-2 or TRBV6-3 combines with J gene TRBJ2-7; D is unclear. CDR1 is MNHEY, CDR2 SVGEGT, per germline. With 7 bases removed from V and 2 bases from J, the gap between germline ends came to 15 bases. The CDR3 runs 14 residues. The CDR3: CASIPNRSPYEQYF. The CDR3 nucleotides are TGTGCCAGCATCCCGAACCGATCGCCCTACGAGCAGTACTTC.

The chain combines TRBV7-8 with TRBJ1-6; 8 nucleotides align to TRBD1. This CDR3 has 15 residues. CDR1 SGHVS and CDR2 FQNEAQ come from the germline V gene. V trimming: 5 bases; J trimming: 7 bases; junction bases outside the gene matches: 7. The CDR3 coding sequence is TGTGCCAGCAGCCCGTCGGGGACAGGCAATTCACCCCTCCACTTT. Translating gives CASSPSGTGNSPLHF.

The chain links TRBV7-2 to TRBJ1-1, with D unclear. The CDR3 is 14 residues long. Deletions cut 0 bases from V and 0 bases from J, with 5 bases between. Looked up from germline, CDR1 is SGHTA and CDR2 is FQGNSA. The CDR3 here is CASSLARLNTEAFF. CDR3 nucleotides: TGTGCCAGCAGCTTAGCGCGGCTGAACACTGAAGCTTTCTTT.

This clonotype was seen at least ten times. The V and J genes are TRBV5-1 and TRBJ1-1; possible D gene TRBD1, 5 bases. The CDR3 covers 14 residues. Germline loops: CDR1 SGHRS, CDR2 YFSETQ. The V end lost 5 bases, the J end lost 1 base, and 12 bases lay between the germline ends. The CDR3 is CASRVAGGNTEAFF. In DNA, the CDR3 is TGCGCCAGCAGAGTTGCGGGGGGGAACACTGAAGCTTTCTTT.

This clonotype appeared a few times. V and J are TRBV6-1 and TRBJ2-7, with TRBD2 matching 9 bases. With 6 bases clipped from V and 4 bases from J, the junction kept 7 bases outside the gene matches. There are 14 residues in the CDR3. From germline, CDR1 is MNHNS and CDR2 SASEGT. Written as DNA, the CDR3 is TGTGCCAGCAGGCTGGCTAGCGGGAAATACGAGCAGTACTTC. Its protein product is CASRLASGKYEQYF.

In regard to this clonotype: A clone one base away is much larger, so this may be a read error. The V call is TRBV7-2, the J call TRBJ1-5, with 8 bases aligning to TRBD1. This CDR3 contains 16 residues. Germline lookup yields CDR1 SGHTA and CDR2 FQGNSA. Losses at the gene ends were 5 bases for V and 0 bases for J; bases not matched to a gene: 6. DNA of the CDR3: TGTGCCAGCAGCCTGCGGACAGGGTTTAGCAATCAGCCCCAGCATTTT. It encodes CASSLRTGFSNQPQHF.